The 24 T cell receptor beta chains reported below all come from one sample, sequenced in a study of T-cell reconstitution after alpha-beta-depleted transplantation in children (dated by TCRdb to 2016 to 2017). Receptor libraries were prepared by PCR. The sequencing machine was an Illumina HiSeq 2500. Molecular barcoding was employed in the preparation of TCR libraries, with unique molecular identifiers being used to normalize TCRbeta repertoire quantification. TCRdb handled the public reads itself, with Q25 trimming in fastp and clone calling in MiXCR, and kept productive beta chains. For every CDR3 protein sequence, its rows merge into one entry that carries the most common genes and DNA. This sample gives fewer than 350,000 distinct CDR3 sequences in total; around a tenth of them show up just once. The top ten clonotypes cover around 7.6% of the sample. According to the study, the label for this sample's treatment or condition signals: allogeneic hematopoietic cell transplantation with graft depleted of TCRalphabeta T cells and CD19 B cells.

Material: PBMCs, obtained before TCRalphabeta/CD19-depleted stem cell transplant. These receptors all stem from a boy younger than two with acute myeloid leukemia, due to receive a stem cell transplant.

This clonotype was observed many times. The chain recombines TRBV6-6 with TRBJ2-2; the D gene could be TRBD1 or TRBD2 (6 bases each). CDR1 is MNHNY, CDR2 SVGAGI, per germline (reference sequence). V lost 8 bases to trimming and J lost 7 bases, with 11 bases between them. The length of the CDR3 is 12 residues. This chain's CDR3 is CASPRGDGELFF. The CDR3 DNA reads TGTGCCAGCCCTAGGGGGGACGGGGAGCTGTTTTTT.

At least ten counts were recorded for this clonotype. The chain is built from TRBV12-3 or TRBV12-4 and TRBJ2-5, with TRBD2 as a possible D gene (6 bases). There are 14 residues in the CDR3. The V gene lost 5 bases and the J gene lost 4 bases, with 14 bases spanning the gap. The CDR3 loop reads CASSQRTTRETQYF. DNA of the CDR3: TGTGCCAGCAGTCAGAGGACTACCAGAGAGACCCAGTACTTC.

This clonotype was seen ten or more times. This chain uses TRBV2 with TRBJ2-1; TRBD2 agrees at 9 bases. The CDR3 covers 17 residues. Germline-derived CDR1 and CDR2 are SNHLY and FYNNEI. V lost 6 bases to trimming and J lost 0 bases; unmatched junction nucleotides: 9. CDR3 loop: CASRPSGRRVSYNEQFF. The CDR3 DNA follows: TGTGCCAGCAGGCCCAGCGGGAGGAGAGTCTCCTACAATGAGCAGTTCTTC.

The CDR3 DNA reads TGTGCCAGCAGTTACGAGGGAGGGTCGCTATACGAGCAGTACTTC. Its translation: CASSYEGGSLYEQYF. The V call is TRBV6-2 or TRBV6-3, the J call TRBJ2-7, with 7 bases fitting TRBD2. The junction had 8 bases not matched to a gene; V was cut back by 2 bases and J by 4 bases. CDR1 is MNHEY and CDR2 is SVGEGT in the germline V gene. The CDR3 totals 15 residues.

In this sample, this clonotype turned up many times. The V call is TRBV3-1, the J call TRBJ2-2; no clear D. The CDR3 has 14 amino acids. Trimming shortened V by 5 bases and J by 0 bases, and 7 bases separated the two germline ends. Germline values: CDR1 LGHDT, CDR2 YNNKEL (reference sequence). The CDR3 nucleotides are TGTGCCAGCAGCTTACAGCCGAACACCGGGGAGCTGTTTTTT. Protein: CASSLQPNTGELFF.

In its sample, this clonotype was seen many times. This sequence joins TRBV7-9 and TRBJ2-7; 11 bases line up with TRBD2. This CDR3 has 16 amino acids. Germline CDR1 is SEHNR and CDR2 is FQNEAQ (reference sequence). Germline trimming cut 3 bases from V and 4 bases from J; bases unmatched to any gene: 8. The CDR3 spells CASSFPTSGSLYEQYF. In DNA, the CDR3 is TGTGCCAGCAGCTTCCCCACTAGCGGGAGCTTATACGAGCAGTACTTC.

The chain is built from TRBV4-3 and TRBJ1-3; the D gene is possibly TRBD1 (5 bases). Trimming cost V 2 bases and J 2 bases, with 10 bases left between them. This CDR3 has 15 residues. CDR1 is LGHNA, CDR2 YSLEER, per germline. The CDR3 bases are TGCGCCAGCAGCCAATCTGGGGGGACTGGAAACACCATATATTTT. It codes for CASSQSGGTGNTIYF.

This clonotype was counted many times. V usage is TRBV19 and J usage is TRBJ2-2, with 7 bases aligning to TRBD1. CDR1 LNHDA and CDR2 SQIVND come from the germline V gene (reference sequence). Trimming at V came to 5 bases and at J to 5 bases, leaving 2 bases not matched to a gene. This CDR3 is 13 amino acids long. Written as DNA, the CDR3 is TGTGCCAGTAGTCACAGGGGAACCGGGGAGCTGTTTTTT. This translates into CASSHRGTGELFF.

This clonotype showed up many times. J is TRBJ2-3 and V is TRBV5-8, with D possibly TRBD2 on 6 matching bases. CDR1 and CDR2 from the germline V gene are SGHTS and YDEGEE. This CDR3 comprises 15 residues. The germline V and J ends were trimmed by 3 bases and 1 base, with 12 bases remaining between them. This CDR3 reads CASSSLAEGTDTQYF. The CDR3 coding sequence is TGTGCCAGCAGCTCCTTAGCGGAGGGCACAGATACGCAGTATTTT. Full variable domain (missing parts from reference TRBV5-8 and TRBJ2-3): EAGVTQSPTHLIKTRGQQATLRCSPISGHTSVYWYQQALGLGLQFLLWYDEGEERNRGNFPPRFSGRQFPNYSSELNVNALELEDSALYLCASSSLAEGTDTQYFGPGTRLTVL.

This clonotype was detected ten times or more. The J gene is TRBJ2-1, the V gene TRBV25-1, with 9 bases fitting TRBD1. The CDR3 is 13 amino acids. V was clipped by 6 bases and J by 9 bases; unmatched bases: 6. Germline lookup yields CDR1 MGHDK and CDR2 SYGVNS. This CDR3 reads CASRGQGSGEQFF. For the CDR3, the DNA is TGTGCCAGCAGGGGACAGGGCTCGGGTGAGCAGTTCTTC.

This clonotype was counted ten times or more. DNA of the CDR3: TGTGCCAGCAGTTACTCTTCCGCCTACGAGCAGTACTTC. It translates to CASSYSSAYEQYF. The chain has TRBV6-5 and TRBJ2-7; D remains ambiguous. Trimming removed 0 bases at V and 2 bases at J, with 5 bases between. Germline CDR1 reads MNHEY; CDR2 reads SVGAGI. This CDR3 region has 13 residues.

This clonotype has at least ten counts. V usage is TRBV9 and J usage is TRBJ2-3; 9 nucleotides line up with TRBD2. V dropped 0 bases and J dropped 5; count of bases not matched to a gene: 7. CDR3 length equals 16 residues. Germline V gene data show CDR1 as SGDLS and CDR2 as YYNGEE. The CDR3 sequence: CASSVELAGMGDTQYF. CDR3 nucleotide sequence: TGTGCCAGCAGCGTAGAGCTAGCGGGAATGGGAGATACGCAGTATTTT. The full variable domain, completed using reference TRBV9 and TRBJ2-3, is DSGVTQTPKHLITATGQRVTLRCSPRSGDLSVYWYQQSLDQGLQFLIQYYNGEERAKGNILERFSAQQFPDLHSELNLSSLELGDSALYFCASSVELAGMGDTQYFGPGTRLTVL.

This clonotype came up many times. One end of the junction varies from germline; a read error may be responsible. V is TRBV6-2 or TRBV6-3 and J is TRBJ2-1, with D perhaps being TRBD1 or TRBD2 (6 bases each). This CDR3 is 17 amino acids long. Germline V gene data show CDR1 as MNHEY and CDR2 as SVGEGT. The CDR3 spells CASSIPFYGGRNNGQFF. CDR3 sequence (DNA): TGTGCCAGCAGTATCCCCTTTTACGGGGGCCGAAACAATGGGCAGTTCTTC.

This clonotype was found once. This may be a read error, as it is one base from a much larger clone. The V call is TRBV24-1, the J call TRBJ2-2; maybe TRBD2 (6 bases). Germline V gives CDR1 KGHDR, CDR2 SFDVKD. The CDR3 consists of 15 residues. CDR3 nucleotide sequence: TGTGCCACCAGTGATCCCCCGGGAGACACCGGGGACCTGTTTTTT. Translated: CATSDPPGDTGDLFF.

This clonotype has more than one count but fewer than ten. V and J are TRBV19 and TRBJ2-5; D is ambiguous. This CDR3 region has 13 residues. V lost 5 bases and J 1 base, leaving 8 bases between the germline ends. From germline, CDR1 is LNHDA and CDR2 SQIVND (reference sequence). The CDR3 reads CASSDGSQETQYF. As DNA, the CDR3 is TGTGCCAGTAGTGACGGTAGCCAAGAGACCCAGTACTTC.

This clonotype was recorded a few times. The gene calls are TRBV7-9 and TRBJ2-1; 13 bases map to TRBD2. J gave up 8 bases and V 9 bases, and 13 bases lay outside the gene matches. There are 16 residues in the CDR3. Germline values: CDR1 SEHNR, CDR2 FQNEAQ (reference sequence). CDR3 amino acids: CASFELGLAGVDEQFF. Here the CDR3 DNA reads TGTGCCAGTTTCGAGCTAGGACTAGCGGGGGTGGATGAGCAGTTCTTC.

This clonotype was counted many times. V and J are TRBV6-2 or TRBV6-3 and TRBJ2-1, with TRBD2 matching 8 bases. CDR3 length: 16 amino acids. V was pared by 2 bases and J by 4 bases, with 7 bases of the junction left unmatched. The germline V gene encodes CDR1 MNHEY and CDR2 SVGEGT. The CDR3 is CASSYPSGGPYNEQFF. The CDR3 nucleotides read TGTGCCAGCAGTTACCCCAGCGGGGGACCTTACAATGAGCAGTTCTTC.

This clonotype was picked up many times. V and J are TRBV12-3 or TRBV12-4 and TRBJ2-2; no reliable D call. Trimming shortened V by 2 bases and J by 2 bases, and 9 bases separated the two germline ends. The CDR3 runs 15 residues. CDR3 sequence (DNA): TGTGCCAGCAGTTTATTGGGTTTCAACACCGGGGAGCTGTTTTTT. This translates into CASSLLGFNTGELFF.

This clonotype has a count of ten or more. V gene TRBV4-3 combines with J gene TRBJ2-2, with 8 positions matching TRBD1. The CDR3 loop spans 15 amino acids. The V gene end was trimmed by 0 bases and the J gene end by 7 bases; junction bases not matched to a gene: 4. The germline CDR1 and CDR2 sequences are LGHNA and YSLEER. CDR3 in amino acids: CASSQDRGLHGELFF. The CDR3, as DNA: TGCGCCAGCAGCCAAGACAGGGGGCTTCACGGGGAGCTGTTTTTT.

This clonotype has at least ten counts. The chain joins TRBV20-1 to TRBJ2-7; TRBD2 matches at 8 bases. CDR3 length: 14 amino acids. The V and J ends lost 2 bases and 5 bases, in that order; junction bases with no gene match: 8. CDR1 and CDR2 (germline): DFQATT, SNEGSKA (reference sequence). The DNA of the CDR3 is TGCAGTGCTAGACGGAGCGGGAGTTTCAACGAGCAGTACTTC. As protein: CSARRSGSFNEQYF.

This clonotype was observed at least ten times. The CDR3 region is CASSPPDQPQHF. In DNA form, the CDR3 reads TGTGCCAGCAGCCCTCCGGATCAGCCCCAGCATTTT. The chain has TRBV7-2 and TRBJ1-5, with D hard to call. CDR3 size: 12 residues. Trimming left V 5 bases short and J 5 bases short, with 7 bases between. CDR1 and CDR2 from the germline V gene are SGHTA and FQGNSA.

This clonotype was detected only a few times. The rearrangement links TRBV6-5 to TRBJ2-1, with D uncertain. Between the trimmed V and J ends, which lost 1 base and 4 bases, there was a span of 17 bases. The length of the CDR3 is 17 residues. Per the germline V gene, CDR1 is MNHEY and CDR2 is SVGAGI. The CDR3 DNA is TGTGCCAGCAGTTACTTCGTAGGGCCCACCAGTTACAATGAGCAGTTCTTC. Its translation: CASSYFVGPTSYNEQFF.

This clonotype showed up just once. This rearrangement joins TRBV5-1 to TRBJ2-2; 11 positions match TRBD1. The CDR3 covers 15 residues. V shed 3 bases and J 6 bases; nucleotides not matched to a gene: 4. Germline loops: CDR1 SGHRS, CDR2 YFSETQ. CDR3 protein: CASSSPGQGAGELFF. The DNA for the CDR3 is TGCGCCAGCAGCTCACCGGGACAGGGGGCCGGGGAGCTGTTTTTT.

Points on this clonotype: This may come from a read error, since a much larger clone is one base off. The V gene is TRBV28, the J gene TRBJ2-2; possible D gene TRBD1, 5 bases. Germline lookup yields CDR1 MDHEN and CDR2 SYDVKM. CDR3 length equals 15 residues. The CDR3 loop is CATSNRLSNTEELFF. In DNA, the CDR3 is TGTGCCACCTCTAACAGGCTTTCAAACACCGAGGAGCTGTTTTTT.